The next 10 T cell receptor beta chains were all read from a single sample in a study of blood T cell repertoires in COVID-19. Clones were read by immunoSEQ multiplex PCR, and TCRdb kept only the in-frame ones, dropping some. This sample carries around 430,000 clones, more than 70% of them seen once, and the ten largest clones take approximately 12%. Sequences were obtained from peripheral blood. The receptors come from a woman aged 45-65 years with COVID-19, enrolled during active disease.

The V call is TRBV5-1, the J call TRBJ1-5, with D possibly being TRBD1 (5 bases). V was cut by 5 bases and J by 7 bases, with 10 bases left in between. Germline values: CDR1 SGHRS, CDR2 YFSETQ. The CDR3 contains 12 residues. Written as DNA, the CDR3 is TGCGCCAGCAGTCCTCCAGGGCAGCCCCAGCATTTT. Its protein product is CASSPPGQPQHF.

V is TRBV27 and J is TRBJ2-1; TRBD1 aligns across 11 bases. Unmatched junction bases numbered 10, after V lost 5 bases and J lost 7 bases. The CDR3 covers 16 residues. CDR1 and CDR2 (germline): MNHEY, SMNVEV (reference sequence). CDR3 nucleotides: TGTGCCAGCAGTCCCTGGACAGGGGGCGCAGGGAATGAGCAGTTCTTC. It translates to CASSPWTGGAGNEQFF.

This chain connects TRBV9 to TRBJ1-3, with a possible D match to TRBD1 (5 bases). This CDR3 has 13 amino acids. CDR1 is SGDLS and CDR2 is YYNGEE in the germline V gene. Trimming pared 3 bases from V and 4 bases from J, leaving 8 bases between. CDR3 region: CASSAWTGNTIYF. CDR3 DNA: TGTGCCAGCAGCGCATGGACAGGAAACACCATATATTTT.

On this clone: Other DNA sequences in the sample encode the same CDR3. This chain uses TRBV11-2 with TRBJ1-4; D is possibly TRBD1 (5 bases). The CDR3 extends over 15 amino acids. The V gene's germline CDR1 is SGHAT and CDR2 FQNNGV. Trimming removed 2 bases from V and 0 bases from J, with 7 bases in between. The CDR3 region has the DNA TGTGCCAGCAGCTTACGGGGGTCAACTAATGAAAAACTGTTTTTT. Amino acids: CASSLRGSTNEKLFF. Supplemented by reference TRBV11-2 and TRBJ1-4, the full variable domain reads EAGVAQSPRYKIIEKRQSVAFWCNPISGHATLYWYQQILGQGPKLLIQFQNNGVVDDSQLPKDRFSAERLKGVDSTLKIQPAKLEDSAVYLCASSLRGSTNEKLFFGSGTQLSVL.

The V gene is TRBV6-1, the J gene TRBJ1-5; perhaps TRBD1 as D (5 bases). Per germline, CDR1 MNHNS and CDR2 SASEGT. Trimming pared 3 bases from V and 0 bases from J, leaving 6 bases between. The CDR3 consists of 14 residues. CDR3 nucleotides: TGTGCCAGCAGTGAGGGGGGTAGCAATCAGCCCCAGCATTTT. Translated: CASSEGGSNQPQHF.

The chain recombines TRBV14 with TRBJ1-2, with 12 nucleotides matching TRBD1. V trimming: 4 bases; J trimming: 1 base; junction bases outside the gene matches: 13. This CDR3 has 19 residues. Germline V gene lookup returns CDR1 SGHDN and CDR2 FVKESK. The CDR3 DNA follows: TGTGCCAGCAGCCGGGCCCCGGGACAGGGGGCGCGCATTAACTATGGCTACACCTTC. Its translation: CASSRAPGQGARINYGYTF.

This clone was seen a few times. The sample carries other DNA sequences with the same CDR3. The CDR3 reads CASSPPGDEQYF. The CDR3 DNA follows: TGTGCCAGCAGTCCACCGGGTGACGAGCAGTACTTC. The chain combines TRBV7-9 with TRBJ2-7; unclear D gene. CDR3 length equals 12 residues. V lost 6 bases and J 5 bases, leaving 11 bases between the germline ends. Looked up from germline, CDR1 is SEHNR and CDR2 is FQNEAQ (reference sequence).

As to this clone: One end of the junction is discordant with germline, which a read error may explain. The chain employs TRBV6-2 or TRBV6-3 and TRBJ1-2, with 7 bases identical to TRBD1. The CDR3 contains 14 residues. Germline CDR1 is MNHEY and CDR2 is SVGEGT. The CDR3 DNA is TGTGCCAACAGTCCACCGACAGGGTATCGTGGCTACACCTTC. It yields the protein CANSPPTGYRGYTF.

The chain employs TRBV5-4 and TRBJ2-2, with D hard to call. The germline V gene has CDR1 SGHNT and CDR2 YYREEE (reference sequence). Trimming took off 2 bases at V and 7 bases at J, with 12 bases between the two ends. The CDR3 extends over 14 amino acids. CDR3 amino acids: CASSFNSFGGELFF. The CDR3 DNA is TGTGCCAGCAGCTTTAACTCCTTCGGCGGGGAGCTGTTTTTT.

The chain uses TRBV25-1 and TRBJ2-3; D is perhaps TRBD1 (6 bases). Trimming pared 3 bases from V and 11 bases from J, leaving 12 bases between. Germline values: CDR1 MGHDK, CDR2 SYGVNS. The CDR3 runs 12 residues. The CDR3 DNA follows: TGTGCCAGCAGTGAGGGGGACACCCTGCAGTATTTT. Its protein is CASSEGDTLQYF. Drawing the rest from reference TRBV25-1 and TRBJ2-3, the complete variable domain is EADIYQTPRYLVIGTGKKITLECSQTMGHDKMYWYQQDPGMELHLIHYSYGVNSTEKGDLSSESTVSRIRTEHFPLTLESARPSHTSQYLCASSEGDTLQYFGPGTRLTVL.